Following are 18 T cell receptor beta chains from one sample sequenced in a study of shared clonotypes between healthy human individuals. Produced via immunoSEQ multiplex PCR; TCRdb's table is partial and in-frame only. The sample records about 1 million clones, under 80% being singletons. Sequencing used memory CD4+ T cells sorted from blood. The subset: CD45RA-negative fraction. All receptors derive from a man younger than 30 in good health.

The CDR3 loop is CASSEEVWGTGELFF. The CDR3 DNA sequence: TGCGCCAGCAGTGAAGAGGTCTGGGGGACCGGGGAGCTGTTTTTT. This chain connects TRBV10-1 to TRBJ2-2; D could derive from TRBD1 or TRBD2 (5 bases each). V was clipped by 3 bases and J by 5 bases, with 13 bases between them. The CDR3 loop spans 15 amino acids. Germline V CDR1 and CDR2: WNHNN, SYGVQD (reference sequence).

CDR3 DNA sequence: TGTGCCAGCAGTTACAAGGGACAGGGAAAGGCCTACGAGCAGTACTTC. This gives the protein CASSYKGQGKAYEQYF. This rearrangement joins TRBV6-5 to TRBJ2-7; 9 positions match TRBD1. The CDR3 is 16 residues long. CDR1 and CDR2 from the germline V gene are MNHEY and SVGAGI. The junction had 7 bases not matched to a gene; V was cut back by 2 bases and J by 2 bases.

This clone has a single count. This chain links TRBV6-4 with TRBJ2-7; D not certain. V was trimmed by 8 bases and J by 2 bases, leaving 7 bases between them. CDR1 is MRHNA, CDR2 SNTAGT, per germline. The CDR3 is 11 residues long. DNA of the CDR3: TGTGCCAGCGTGGCTCCCTACGAGCAGTACTTC. Translated, it gives CASVAPYEQYF.

The chain uses TRBV29-1 and TRBJ2-3, with 11 bases that match TRBD2. The trim removed 6 bases at V and 0 bases at J, leaving 5 bases unmatched. CDR1 is SQVTM and CDR2 is ANQGSEA in the germline V gene. The CDR3 has 15 amino acids. CDR3 coding DNA: TGCAGCGTCTGCCTAGCGGGGGGAAGCACAGATACGCAGTATTTT. It translates to CSVCLAGGSTDTQYF.

The rearrangement links TRBV7-3 to TRBJ2-1; TRBD1 is a possible D gene (5 bases). Germline V gene lookup returns CDR1 SGHTA and CDR2 FQGTGA. The V end was cut by 2 bases, the J end by 1 base, with 12 bases between. The CDR3 totals 16 residues. The CDR3 here is CASSLRDSHSYNEQFF. Here the CDR3 DNA reads TGTGCCAGCAGCTTACGAGACAGTCATTCCTACAATGAGCAGTTCTTC. Combining the CDR3 with reference TRBV7-3 and TRBJ2-1 gives the whole variable domain GAGVSQTPSNKVTEKGKYVELRCDPISGHTALYWYRQSLGQGPEFLIYFQGTGAADDSGLPNDRFFAVRPEGSVSTLKIQRTERGDSAVYLCASSLRDSHSYNEQFFGPGTRLTVL.

The V gene is TRBV6-1, the J gene TRBJ2-6; tentatively, D is TRBD2 (6 bases). This CDR3 has 18 residues. CDR1 and CDR2 (germline): MNHNS, SASEGT. Trimming stripped 1 base from V and 0 bases from J, with 13 bases between. The CDR3 nucleotides are TGTGCCAGCAGTGAAGGAAGAGGAGGGGCCTCTGGGGCCAACGTCCTGACTTTC. It yields the protein CASSEGRGGASGANVLTF.

The chain has TRBV6-5 and TRBJ2-3, with 9 nucleotides matching TRBD1. Germline CDR1 is MNHEY and CDR2 is SVGAGI. CDR3 length: 15 amino acids. J lost 2 bases, V lost 6 bases, and 6 bases had no gene match. The CDR3 spells CASRERDRVTDTQYF. The CDR3 DNA is TGTGCCAGCAGGGAGCGGGACAGGGTCACAGATACGCAGTATTTT.

The chain carries TRBV5-8 and TRBJ2-2; D is uncertain. The CDR3 is 13 amino acids. Trimming took 0 bases from V and 8 from J, leaving 8 bases between them. Germline V CDR1 and CDR2: SGHTS, YDEGEE. The CDR3 nucleotides are TGTGCCAGCAGCTTGGCCCCCGGGGGGGAGCTGTTTTTT. The encoded protein is CASSLAPGGELFF.

The rearrangement uses TRBV5-6 and TRBJ1-2; the match to TRBD1 covers 10 bases. After removal of 4 bases from V and 2 bases from J, the junction contained 11 bases not matched to a gene. This CDR3 region has 17 residues. Germline V gene sequence: CDR1 SGHDT, CDR2 YYEEEE. The CDR3 region has the DNA TGTGCCAGCAGCAGTACCGGGACAGGGGTAGGGAACTATGGCTACACCTTC. As protein: CASSSTGTGVGNYGYTF.

The chain joins TRBV27 to TRBJ2-1; TRBD2 agrees at 12 bases. With V trimmed by 5 bases and J by 6 bases, 17 bases remained unmatched. The CDR3 sequence is 19 residues long. The germline gives CDR1 MNHEY, CDR2 SMNVEV (reference sequence). CDR3 sequence (DNA): TGTGCCAGCAGTCCCTCCACGAGGCTGGCTAGCGGGAGGGGCAATGAGCAGTTCTTC. This translates into CASSPSTRLASGRGNEQFF.

This chain uses TRBV27 with TRBJ2-3; D is possibly TRBD1 or TRBD2 (6 bases each). V lost 5 bases, J lost 3 bases, and 15 bases lay in between. Germline V gene lookup returns CDR1 MNHEY and CDR2 SMNVEV (reference sequence). This CDR3 comprises 15 residues. The CDR3 protein is CASSPPGGPTDTQYF. CDR3 nucleotides: TGTGCCAGCAGTCCACCTGGGGGGCCGACAGATACGCAGTATTTT.

The rearrangement uses TRBV6-1 and TRBJ1-6; D possibly corresponds to TRBD1 (5 bases). The CDR3 is 14 residues long. In germline, CDR1 is MNHNS, CDR2 SASEGT. The V gene lost 3 bases and the J gene lost 9 bases, with 12 bases spanning the gap. The DNA for the CDR3 is TGTGCCAGCAGTGAGGGACCCGTGAGTTCACCCCTCCACTTT. This codes for CASSEGPVSSPLHF.

The chain links TRBV5-5 to TRBJ1-2, with D perhaps TRBD1 (5 bases). Looked up from germline, CDR1 is SGHKS and CDR2 is YYEKEE (reference sequence). V dropped 4 bases and J dropped 8 bases, with 15 bases sitting between them. The CDR3 spans 13 residues. The CDR3: CASSTGIISGYTF. The CDR3 DNA reads as TGTGCCAGCAGCACAGGTATTATAAGCGGCTACACCTTC. The complete variable domain, with remaining parts taken from reference TRBV5-5 and TRBJ1-2, reads DAGVTQSPTHLIKTRGQQVTLRCSPISGHKSVSWYQQVLGQGPQFIFQYYEKEERGRGNFPDRFSARQFPNYSSELNVNALLLGDSALYLCASSTGIISGYTFGSGTRLTVV.

This sequence joins TRBV30 and TRBJ2-7; TRBD2 agrees at 10 bases. The V gene end was trimmed by 7 bases and the J gene end by 9 bases; junction bases not matched to a gene: 12. The CDR3 has 13 residues. The germline gives CDR1 GTSNPN, CDR2 SVGIG (reference sequence). Here the CDR3 DNA reads TGTGCCTCCGGTGGTAGCGGGGGGCCGGTGCAGTACTTC. This codes for CASGGSGGPVQYF.

This clone was counted many times. The V call is TRBV4-1, the J call TRBJ2-5; 10 positions agree with TRBD2. The CDR3 consists of 16 residues. After removal of 4 bases from V and 1 base from J, the junction contained 6 bases not matched to a gene. The germline CDR1 and CDR2 sequences are MGHRA and YSYEKL. This chain's CDR3 is CASSLGASGGQETQYF. For the CDR3, the DNA is TGCGCCAGCAGCCTGGGGGCTAGCGGGGGCCAAGAGACCCAGTACTTC.

This clone was observed a handful of times. V and J are TRBV4-1 and TRBJ2-1; 9 bases fit TRBD1. The CDR3 consists of 17 residues. Germline-derived CDR1 and CDR2 are MGHRA and YSYEKL. Losses at the gene ends were 0 bases for V and 8 bases for J; bases not matched to a gene: 11. CDR3 nucleotides: TGCGCCAGCAGCCAAGATCAACCGGGACAGGGTCGCCATGAGCAGTTCTTC. Residues: CASSQDQPGQGRHEQFF.

The rearrangement uses TRBV20-1 and TRBJ1-2; D is undetermined. V gave up 6 bases and J gave up 7 bases, with 12 bases separating them. This CDR3 is 11 amino acids long. The germline V gene has CDR1 DFQATT and CDR2 SNEGSKA (reference sequence). As DNA, the CDR3 is TGCAGTGCGGATCTACGTAGTGGCTACACCTTC. The encoded protein is CSADLRSGYTF.

This clone was detected once. The J gene is TRBJ2-1, the V gene TRBV6-1; possibly TRBD2 for D (5 bases). CDR1 is MNHNS and CDR2 is SASEGT in the germline V gene. Deletions cut 2 bases from V and 9 bases from J, with 14 bases between. CDR3 length: 14 residues. CDR3 bases: TGTGCCAGCAGTGAATTTGGAGGTCCAGCTGAGCAGTTCTTC. Encoded protein: CASSEFGGPAEQFF.